This TCR beta chain comes out of a study of glioma-infiltrating T cells after dendritic cell vaccination. The overall study: Patients received autologous tumor lysate-pulsed dendritic cell vaccination between about 2003 and 2013. The study, taken as a whole, reports: Survival was not directly related to TCR clonality in these patients.

Blood PBMC samples: pre-vaccination, two weeks post third vaccination, and at tumor progression. To note about this clone: Its antigen remains unknown.

TCRB CDR3 was amplified from 2 ug genomic DNA or less. Assay used: immunoSEQ multiplex PCR; TCRdb lists only in-frame clones, some missing. Of around 96,000 clones listed, around three quarters were seen once; the top ten hold approximately 6%. The specimen was blood, collected before dendritic cell vaccination. This receptor was identified in a human donor with glioblastoma.

For the CDR3, the DNA is TGTGCCAGTACCTCTCCCCGAGCATCGGGGGCTGAAGCTTTCTTT. This translates into CASTSPRASGAEAFF. The chain joins TRBV19 to TRBJ1-1; D might be TRBD1 (5 bases). Trimming took off 7 bases at V and 6 bases at J, with 21 bases between the two ends. Germline values: CDR1 LNHDA, CDR2 SQIVND (reference sequence). The CDR3 consists of 15 residues.